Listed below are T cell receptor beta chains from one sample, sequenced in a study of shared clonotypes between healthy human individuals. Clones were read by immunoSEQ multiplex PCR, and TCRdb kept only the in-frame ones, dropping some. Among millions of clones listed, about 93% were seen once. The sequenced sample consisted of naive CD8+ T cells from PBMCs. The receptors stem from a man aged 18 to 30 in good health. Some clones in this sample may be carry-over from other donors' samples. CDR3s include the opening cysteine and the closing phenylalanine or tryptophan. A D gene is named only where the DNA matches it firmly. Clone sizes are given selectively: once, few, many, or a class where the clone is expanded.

TGCGCCAGCGATTGGGGGCCGGGACTAGCGGGAGGTGGGAATGAGCAGTTCTTC | CASDWGPGLAGGGNEQFF | TRBV23-1 | TRBD2 | TRBJ2-1 | NA
TGTGCCAGCACCGGAGTGGGCAGGGCACCTAACTATGGCTACACCTTC | CASTGVGRAPNYGYTF | TRBV6-6 | NA | TRBJ1-2 | NA
TGTGCCAGCAGCCTCAGAACCGTGGGGTCCGGGGAGCTGTTTTTT | CASSLRTVGSGELFF | TRBV9 | NA | TRBJ2-2 | NA
TGTGCCAGCAGTTACCCGGGACGTGAGCAGTTCTTC | CASSYPGREQFF | TRBV6-5 | NA | TRBJ2-1 | NA
TGTGCCAGCAGTTTATCCAGCGGGAGATTCCAGGGCACAGATACGCAGTATTTT | CASSLSSGRFQGTDTQYF | TRBV28 | TRBD2 | TRBJ2-3 | NA
TGTGCCAGCTCACGAGAGGACAGGGGGAATCAGCCCCAGCATTTT | CASSREDRGNQPQHF | TRBV18 | TRBD1 | TRBJ1-5 | NA
TGTGCCAGCAGCCCCGTGGGTGGGAAAGGGGGCGAGCAGTACTTC | CASSPVGGKGGEQYF | TRBV7-3 | NA | TRBJ2-7 | NA
TGTGCCAGCAGTTTAAGCGTGAACTCCTACGAGCAGTACTTC | CASSLSVNSYEQYF | TRBV27 | NA | TRBJ2-7 | NA
TGTGCCAGCAGCATAGGAACCGTACCGGTTAACTATGGCTACACCTTC | CASSIGTVPVNYGYTF | TRBV9 | NA | TRBJ1-2 | NA
TGTGCCAGCAGTACGACAGCCACCACTAGCACAGATACGCAGTATTTT | CASSTTATTSTDTQYF | TRBV28 | NA | TRBJ2-3 | NA
TGTGCCAGCAGCTTAGGTGATAGCGGGAGCAGGTTCTTC | CASSLGDSGSRFF | TRBV7-9 | TRBD2 | TRBJ2-1 | NA
TGTGCCAGCAGACCACCCAATTTCAGAGGACCTTCGGGGAATGAGCAGTTCTTC | CASRPPNFRGPSGNEQFF | TRBV28 | NA | TRBJ2-1 | NA
TGTGCCAGCAGTTACTCAGGCGGCGAACATACCTACGAGCAGTACTTC | CASSYSGGEHTYEQYF | TRBV6-5 | NA | TRBJ2-7 | NA
TGTGCCAGCAGCTTAGTAAGGGGGGAAGAGACCCAGTACTTC | CASSLVRGEETQYF | TRBV11-2 | NA | TRBJ2-5 | NA
TGTGCCAGCAGTCCAACGGGACAGGAGTATGGCTACACCTTC | CASSPTGQEYGYTF | TRBV27 | TRBD1 | TRBJ1-2 | NA
TGTGCCAGCAGCTTATCCGCGGAGACCCAGTACTTC | CASSLSAETQYF | TRBV7-9 | NA | TRBJ2-5 | NA
TGCGCCAGCAAGGAGGGGGGGACAAGGCAGCCCCAGCATTTT | CASKEGGTRQPQHF | TRBV10-2 | NA | TRBJ1-5 | NA
TGTGCCAGCAGTGAAGCGGGACGGGATACCTACGAGCAGTACTTC | CASSEAGRDTYEQYF | TRBV6-1 | NA | TRBJ2-7 | NA
TGCGCCAGCAGCCAAGAATACCGGGACAGGAGCCACGAGCAGTACTTC | CASSQEYRDRSHEQYF | TRBV4-3 | TRBD1 | TRBJ2-7 | NA
TGTGCCAGCAGCTTAGATAGTTCCTACGAGCAGTACTTC | CASSLDSSYEQYF | TRBV11-2 | NA | TRBJ2-7 | NA
TGTGCCAGCAGCGCCCGCGATTTGATCGGGAGGGCGAACGAGCAGTACTTC | CASSARDLIGRANEQYF | TRBV9 | TRBD2 | TRBJ2-7 | NA
TGTGCCAGCAGCCCCCGGATCTCTGGAAACACCATATATTTT | CASSPRISGNTIYF | TRBV14 | NA | TRBJ1-3 | NA
TGTGCCAGCAGCTTAGATAGACCGGGGCGGATAATGAACACTGAAGCTTTCTTT | CASSLDRPGRIMNTEAFF | TRBV11-2 | NA | TRBJ1-1 | NA
TGTGCCAGCAGAGGACTAGACGTCGAGCAGTACTTC | CASRGLDVEQYF | TRBV6-1 | TRBD2 | TRBJ2-7 | once
TGCAGTGCCCGACCAGATGAGCAGTTCTTC | CSARPDEQFF | TRBV20-1 | NA | TRBJ2-1 | NA
TGTGCCAGCAGCCTCCGGTGGGAGGCCTCGGTCCACGAGCAGTACTTC | CASSLRWEASVHEQYF | TRBV7-2 | NA | TRBJ2-7 | NA
TGTGCCAGCAGGTACGGACAGGGTTTAGCCTACGAGCAGTACTTC | CASRYGQGLAYEQYF | TRBV7-9 | TRBD1 | TRBJ2-7 | NA
TGTGCCAGCAGTTACTCCGGGGGGGGCCTCTACGAGCAGTACTTC | CASSYSGGGLYEQYF | TRBV6-5 | TRBD2 | TRBJ2-7 | NA
TGTGCCAGCAGCTTAATCGGCAGGGGGGCCTACAATGAGCAGTTCTTC | CASSLIGRGAYNEQFF | TRBV7-3 | NA | TRBJ2-1 | once
TGTGCCAGCAGCCAAGGAGACGGGACCTACGAGCAGTACTTC | CASSQGDGTYEQYF | TRBV4-2 | NA | TRBJ2-7 | NA
TGTGCCAGTAGCCCCGCTGGCGGGAGGGCCTCCGGGGAGCTGTTTTTT | CASSPAGGRASGELFF | TRBV19 | TRBD2 | TRBJ2-2 | NA
TGTGCCAGCAGTTATTCGCCCGGGGCCGGAAACACCATATATTTT | CASSYSPGAGNTIYF | TRBV6-5 | NA | TRBJ1-3 | NA
TGTGCCAGCAGTGCTTCAACAGGGGAGGCCTCCTACGAGCAGTACTTC | CASSASTGEASYEQYF | TRBV6-1 | NA | TRBJ2-7 | NA
TGTGCCTGGAGTGTACGGGCCCTCAATCAGCCCCAGCATTTT | CAWSVRALNQPQHF | TRBV30 | NA | TRBJ1-5 | NA
TGTGCTTATTCGGGGCTCACTCCCTACGAGCAGTACTTC | CAYSGLTPYEQYF | TRBV6-1 | NA | TRBJ2-7 | once
TGCAGCGCACTGGGTCACGAGCAGTACTTC | CSALGHEQYF | TRBV29-1 | NA | TRBJ2-7 | NA
TGCGCCAGCAGCCAAGAGGACAGGGGGGAGGAAGATACGCAGTATTTT | CASSQEDRGEEDTQYF | TRBV4-3 | TRBD1 | TRBJ2-3 | NA
TGTGCCAGCAGCACCCGACAGGGACCGCCCGCAACTAATGAAAAACTGTTTTTT | CASSTRQGPPATNEKLFF | TRBV7-9 | TRBD1 | TRBJ1-4 | NA
TGTGCCAGCAGGGGGACAGCTAATCAGCCCCAGCATTTT | CASRGTANQPQHF | TRBV27 | TRBD1 | TRBJ1-5 | NA
TGTGCCAGCAGTGAGCACCTGAGGACTGAAGCTTTCTTT | CASSEHLRTEAFF | TRBV25-1 | NA | TRBJ1-1 | NA
TGTGCCAGCAGCTCCATCAGGGAGGGGTCCTACAATGAGCAGTTCTTC | CASSSIREGSYNEQFF | TRBV7-9 | TRBD2 | TRBJ2-1 | once
TGTGCCAGCCGACAGGGGAACACTGAAGCTTTCTTT | CASRQGNTEAFF | TRBV6-1 | TRBD1 | TRBJ1-1 | NA
TGTGCCAGCAAACAGGGGGCGGGATACGAGCAGTACTTC | CASKQGAGYEQYF | TRBV2 | TRBD1 | TRBJ2-7 | NA
TGTGCCAGCAGTTTATCGTCCTCCGGGACCCAGTACTTC | CASSLSSSGTQYF | TRBV27 | NA | TRBJ2-5 | NA
TGCGCCAGCAGCCAAGACCTGGGCTTCGGGGCTTTCTTT | CASSQDLGFGAFF | TRBV4-1 | NA | TRBJ1-1 | NA
TGTGCCAGCAGTGAAGCGGGGAGATCCTACGAGCAGTACTTC | CASSEAGRSYEQYF | TRBV2 | NA | TRBJ2-7 | NA
TGTGCCAGTACCCTTAGCGGTCTAGCCAAAAACATTCAGTACTTC | CASTLSGLAKNIQYF | TRBV19 | NA | TRBJ2-4 | NA
TGTGCCAGTAGTATAGAGAAGCGGGGACACAAGACCCAGTACTTC | CASSIEKRGHKTQYF | TRBV19 | NA | TRBJ2-5 | NA
TGTGCCAGCACCCCGAGTCGCGGCTACACTGAAGCTTTCTTT | CASTPSRGYTEAFF | TRBV27 | NA | TRBJ1-1 | NA
TGTGCCAGCAGCTCCTACAGGGTTCGTGGCTACAATGAGCAGTTCTTC | CASSSYRVRGYNEQFF | TRBV21-1 | NA | TRBJ2-1 | NA
TGTGCCAGCAGCCAAGAGCCCTGGCAGGGGAGGGGAGCTTTCTTT | CASSQEPWQGRGAFF | TRBV14 | NA | TRBJ1-1 | NA
TGTGCCACCAGCAGAGATTTGGGCTCCGGGGAGCTGTTTTTT | CATSRDLGSGELFF | TRBV15 | NA | TRBJ2-2 | NA
TGTGCCAGCAGCTTTGGGGTGGGAGAGCAGTACTTC | CASSFGVGEQYF | TRBV7-9 | NA | TRBJ2-7 | NA
TGTGCCAGCAGCTTATATCTCGGCAGGGCGAGCACCGGGGAGCTGTTTTTT | CASSLYLGRASTGELFF | TRBV7-9 | NA | TRBJ2-2 | NA
TGCGCCAGCAGCCCGAGCCAAGAGACCCAGTACTTC | CASSPSQETQYF | TRBV5-1 | NA | TRBJ2-5 | NA
TGTGCCAGCAGCCAACGGCGGGGGAACACCGGGGAGCTGTTTTTT | CASSQRRGNTGELFF | TRBV14 | NA | TRBJ2-2 | NA
TGTGCCAGCAGCTTCGGGACAGGGTTCCTATCTGCAGATACGCAGTATTTT | CASSFGTGFLSADTQYF | TRBV5-6 | TRBD1 | TRBJ2-3 | NA
TGTGCCAGCAGTGAAGGCAGGGTATATTCTTTTAGCGCTGAAGCTTTCTTT | CASSEGRVYSFSAEAFF | TRBV6-1 | NA | TRBJ1-1 | NA
TGTGCCACCACCTACGGCAGGTTTAGGGCTTTCTTT | CATTYGRFRAFF | TRBV19 | NA | TRBJ1-1 | NA
TGCAGCGGGGGACAGGGTCCGACCTACGAGCAGTACTTC | CSGGQGPTYEQYF | TRBV29-1 | TRBD1 | TRBJ2-7 | NA